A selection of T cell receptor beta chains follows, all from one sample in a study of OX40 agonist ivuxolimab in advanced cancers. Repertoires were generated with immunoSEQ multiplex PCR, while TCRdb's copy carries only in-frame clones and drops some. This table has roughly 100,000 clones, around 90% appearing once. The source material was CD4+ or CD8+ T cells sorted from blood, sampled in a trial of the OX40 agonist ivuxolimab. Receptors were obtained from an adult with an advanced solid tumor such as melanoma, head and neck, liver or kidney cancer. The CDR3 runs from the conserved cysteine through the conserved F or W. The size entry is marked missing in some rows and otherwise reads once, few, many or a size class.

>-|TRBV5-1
CASSSYGVSTDTQYF
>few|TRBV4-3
CASSQLYGASNTGELFF
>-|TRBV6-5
CASSAGRVYGYTF
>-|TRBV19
CASKNRGGSANEKLFF
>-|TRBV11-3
CASGGDYGYTF
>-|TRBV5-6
CASRVWGVSNQPQHF
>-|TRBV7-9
CASSLEGGKAKNIQYF
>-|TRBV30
CAWRPRGATDTQYF
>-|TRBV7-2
CASSLEGTRTDTQYF
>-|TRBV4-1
CASSLLQDSTDTQYF
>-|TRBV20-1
CSARKGHEQFF
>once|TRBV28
CATIGQANQPQHF
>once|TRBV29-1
CSVGQQETQYF
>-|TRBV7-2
CASSPSVGLNTEAFF
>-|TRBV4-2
CASSLRDRDRSGYTF
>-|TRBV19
CASTPGRDRGEQYF
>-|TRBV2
CASSQDRDRSNQPQHF
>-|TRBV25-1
CASTSPPGLASNEQFF
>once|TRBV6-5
CASSYGRQKETQYF
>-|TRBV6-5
CASSASLGGTGAQYF
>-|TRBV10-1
CASSGEGAGTDTQYF
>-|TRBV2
CASSEWRGEGYTF
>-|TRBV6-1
CASQQGWSTDTQYF
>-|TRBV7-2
CASSLTRQVNTGELFF